The 29 T cell receptor beta chains presented below share a single source sample, sequenced in a study of identical twins. Via MiXCR, TCRdb re-called the 5' RACE reads, giving one row per CDR3 protein. In the table there are approximately 490,000 distinct CDR3 sequences, approximately 20% of which are singletons. These data are also associated with another study on yellow fever vaccine responses in identical twins.

Sample: CD4+ T cells sorted from blood. Receptors were obtained from a woman under 30 in good health.

V gene TRBV5-6 combines with J gene TRBJ2-2; no firm D call. The germline V gene encodes CDR1 SGHDT and CDR2 YYEEEE. The V end was cut by 2 bases, the J end by 0 bases, with 8 bases between. The CDR3 runs 15 residues. CDR3 sequence reads: CASSLPAANTGELFF. For the CDR3, the DNA is TGTGCCAGCAGCTTACCGGCCGCGAACACCGGGGAGCTGTTTTTT.

This clonotype was seen a few times. V and J are TRBV2 and TRBJ2-2, with TRBD2 identical over 8 bases. Germline lookup yields CDR1 SNHLY and CDR2 FYNNEI. The trim removed 10 bases at V and 5 bases at J, leaving 0 bases unmatched. This CDR3 comprises 11 residues. The CDR3 loop reads CATGGTGELFF. The CDR3 nucleotides read TGTGCCACGGGGGGGACCGGGGAGCTGTTTTTT.

This clonotype occurred a few times. Mismatch with germline at one junction end may stem from a read error. This rearrangement joins TRBV9 to TRBJ2-3; D gene uncertain. CDR1 and CDR2 (germline): SGDLS, YYNGEE. CDR3 length: 13 amino acids. The CDR3 region has the DNA TGTGCCAGCAGCTCCCCCTCTGCAGAGACGCAGTATTTT. Protein product: CASSSPSAETQYF.

This clonotype showed up just once. The J gene is TRBJ2-7, the V gene TRBV20-1; 7 bases agree with TRBD1. The CDR3 loop spans 10 amino acids. From germline, CDR1 is DFQATT and CDR2 SNEGSKA (reference sequence). V shed 6 bases, J shed 12 bases, and the junction held 8 bases outside the gene matches. The DNA for the CDR3 is TGCAGTGCCCTCCAGGGGGTACTGTACTTC. Translation gives CSALQGVLYF.

This clonotype was counted only a few times. This sequence joins TRBV12-3 or TRBV12-4 and TRBJ2-1; TRBD1 matches 7 bases. The junction had 7 bases not matched to a gene; V was cut back by 4 bases and J by 10 bases. The CDR3 has 13 residues. CDR3 nucleotide sequence: TGTGCCAGCAGTTCACAGGGGTTTGGGGAGCAGTTCTTC. This encodes CASSSQGFGEQFF.

The table lists this clonotype with many counts. The genes are TRBV15 and TRBJ1-2; TRBD1 is a possible D gene (6 bases). The CDR3 totals 16 residues. Germline V gene data show CDR1 as LNHNV and CDR2 as YYDKDF (reference sequence). Trimming took off 0 bases at V and 4 bases at J, with 15 bases between the two ends. The CDR3 DNA reads TGTGCCACCAGCAGAGACCGAAGCGGACAGATCTATGGCTACACCTTC. This sequence encodes CATSRDRSGQIYGYTF.

The rearrangement uses TRBV5-1 and TRBJ2-7; unclear D gene. CDR1 and CDR2 from the germline V gene are SGHRS and YFSETQ. The CDR3 extends over 13 amino acids. V was shortened by 4 bases and J by 4 bases, with 12 bases between the two germline ends. Here the CDR3 reads CASSNEIEYEQYF. Written as DNA, the CDR3 is TGCGCCAGCAGCAACGAAATTGAGTACGAGCAGTACTTC. Complete variable domain (other parts from reference TRBV5-1 and TRBJ2-7): KAGVTQTPRYLIKTRGQQVTLSCSPISGHRSVSWYQQTPGQGLQFLFEYFSETQRNKGNFPGRFSGRQFSNSRSEMNVSTLELGDSALYLCASSNEIEYEQYFGPGTRLTVT.

The chain links TRBV12-3 or TRBV12-4 to TRBJ2-1; 14 nucleotides line up with TRBD2. V lost 7 bases and J lost 7; bases outside the gene matches: 6. The CDR3 runs to 15 residues. The CDR3 bases are TGTGCCAGCACGACTAGCGGGGGGGCGTGGAATGAGCAGTTCTTC. Protein: CASTTSGGAWNEQFF.

This chain uses TRBV5-1 with TRBJ2-1, with TRBD2 identical over 9 bases. The germline gives CDR1 SGHRS, CDR2 YFSETQ. The CDR3 is 14 amino acids. The V gene end was trimmed by 0 bases and the J gene end by 8 bases; junction bases not matched to a gene: 3. For the CDR3, the DNA is TGCGCCAGCAGCTTGGATAGCGGGAGTGATGAGCAGTTCTTC. Residues: CASSLDSGSDEQFF.

The table lists this clonotype with a few counts. This rearrangement joins TRBV29-1 to TRBJ2-7; D is unclear. Trimming left V 4 bases short and J 2 bases short, with 9 bases between. From germline, CDR1 is SQVTM and CDR2 ANQGSEA. The CDR3 consists of 12 residues. The CDR3: CSVARNTYEQYF. The CDR3 DNA sequence: TGCAGCGTTGCCAGGAATACCTACGAGCAGTACTTC.

The table lists this clonotype with a few counts. The chain combines TRBV6-5 with TRBJ1-5; 9 bases are shared with TRBD1. Unmatched junction bases numbered 5, after V lost 4 bases and J lost 1 base. Germline-derived CDR1 and CDR2 are MNHEY and SVGAGI. This CDR3 has 16 residues. CDR3 coding DNA: TGTGCCAGCAGTTCCACTGGACAGGGGAGCAATCAGCCCCAGCATTTT. It specifies CASSSTGQGSNQPQHF.

In this sample, this clonotype turned up a few times. The chain combines TRBV11-2 with TRBJ1-5, with D possibly matching TRBD1 (6 bases). Germline CDR1 is SGHAT and CDR2 is FQNNGV. Trimming pared 4 bases from V and 3 bases from J, leaving 13 bases between. CDR3 length equals 15 residues. Here the CDR3 DNA reads TGTGCCAGCAGCTATACCGGACAGCCCAATCAGCCCCAGCATTTT. It yields the protein CASSYTGQPNQPQHF. Variable domain in full (rest from reference TRBV11-2 and TRBJ1-5): EAGVAQSPRYKIIEKRQSVAFWCNPISGHATLYWYQQILGQGPKLLIQFQNNGVVDDSQLPKDRFSAERLKGVDSTLKIQPAKLEDSAVYLCASSYTGQPNQPQHFGDGTRLSIL.

The chain recombines TRBV12-3 or TRBV12-4 with TRBJ1-6; the D is unclear. Trimming pared 8 bases from V and 0 bases from J, leaving 8 bases between. The CDR3 covers 14 residues. The DNA for the CDR3 is TGTGCCAGCTCATGGGGCTCCTATAATTCACCCCTCCACTTT. Translating it yields CASSWGSYNSPLHF.

The sample holds a few counts of this clonotype. J is TRBJ1-1 and V is TRBV5-1; perhaps TRBD1 as D (5 bases). Germline V gives CDR1 SGHRS, CDR2 YFSETQ. V lost 3 bases, J lost 4 bases, and 16 bases lay in between. The CDR3 is 15 residues long. The CDR3 loop reads CASSSGSRVITEAFF. The DNA of the CDR3 is TGCGCCAGCAGCTCGGGGAGCAGGGTGATCACTGAAGCTTTCTTT. The full variable domain, in which reference TRBV5-1 and TRBJ1-1 provide the parts outside the CDR3, is KAGVTQTPRYLIKTRGQQVTLSCSPISGHRSVSWYQQTPGQGLQFLFEYFSETQRNKGNFPGRFSGRQFSNSRSEMNVSTLELGDSALYLCASSSGSRVITEAFFGQGTRLTVV.

This clonotype came up a few times. This rearrangement joins TRBV4-1 to TRBJ2-3; perhaps TRBD1 as D (5 bases). CDR3 length: 19 residues. V shed 1 base and J shed 2 bases, with 22 bases lying between them. Germline V CDR1 and CDR2: MGHRA, YSYEKL. The chain's CDR3 is CASSQGGGAPSLLTDTQYF. In nucleotides, the CDR3 is TGCGCCAGCAGCCAAGGGGGTGGGGCACCCTCATTGCTCACAGATACGCAGTATTTT.

This clonotype was observed a few times. J is TRBJ2-5 and V is TRBV27; TRBD1 might be the D (5 bases). Germline assignment: CDR1 MNHEY and CDR2 SMNVEV (reference sequence). CDR3 size: 17 residues. Trimming pared 6 bases from V and 0 bases from J, leaving 20 bases between. The CDR3 nucleotides are TGTGCCAGCAGAGTCCCAAACAGGCCCCTACACCAAGAGACCCAGTACTTC. Amino acids: CASRVPNRPLHQETQYF.

The sample holds a few counts of this clonotype. The chain recombines TRBV12-3 or TRBV12-4 with TRBJ2-1; no clear D. Trimming stripped 8 bases from V and 3 bases from J, with 11 bases between. The CDR3 contains 13 residues. In DNA form, the CDR3 reads TGTGCCAGCGGGGTAGTCGGCTACAATGAGCAGTTCTTC. Amino acid sequence: CASGVVGYNEQFF.

The V and J genes are TRBV19 and TRBJ2-1; D may be TRBD2 (5 bases). V was pared by 11 bases and J by 0 bases, with 17 bases between. In germline, CDR1 is LNHDA, CDR2 SQIVND (reference sequence). This CDR3 is built from 15 residues. In DNA, the CDR3 is TGTGCCTCTAGTATGGAGGCCAGCTCCTACAATGAGCAGTTCTTC. It specifies CASSMEASSYNEQFF.

The chain uses TRBV10-3 and TRBJ2-2, with a tentative D call TRBD2 (5 bases). V lost 4 bases, J lost 1 base, and 7 bases lay in between. The CDR3 sequence is 14 residues long. The germline gives CDR1 ENHRY, CDR2 SYGVKD. CDR3 loop: CAISGRENTGELFF. In DNA form, the CDR3 reads TGTGCCATCAGTGGTCGGGAGAACACCGGGGAGCTGTTTTTT.

The gene calls are TRBV2 and TRBJ2-1; TRBD2 agrees at 7 bases. Per germline, CDR1 SNHLY and CDR2 FYNNEI. The V segment lost 8 bases and the J segment 4 bases; nucleotides outside the gene matches: 8. There are 14 residues in the CDR3. The CDR3 loop is CASRSGLRYNEQFF. For the CDR3, the DNA is TGTGCCAGCCGTTCGGGACTAAGATACAATGAGCAGTTCTTC. Full variable domain (missing parts from reference TRBV2 and TRBJ2-1): EPEVTQTPSHQVTQMGQEVILRCVPISNHLYFYWYRQILGQKVEFLVSFYNNEISEKSEIFDDQFSVERPDGSNFTLKIRSTKLEDSAMYFCASRSGLRYNEQFFGPGTRLTVL.

A few counts support this clonotype. The chain combines TRBV5-1 with TRBJ2-2; TRBD1 aligns across 10 bases. Germline-derived CDR1 and CDR2 are SGHRS and YFSETQ. V lost 1 base to trimming and J lost 4 bases; unmatched junction nucleotides: 7. This CDR3 spans 17 amino acids. The CDR3 nucleotides are TGCGCCAGCAGCTTGTGGGACAGGGGATCGGCCACCGGGGAGCTGTTTTTT. It is translated as CASSLWDRGSATGELFF.

Remarks on this clonotype: An end of the junction differs from the germline gene, which may be a read error. The CDR3: CAISESFSTSESYDEQFF. The CDR3 bases are TGTGCCATCAGTGAGTCGTTCTCGACTAGCGAATCCTACGATGAGCAGTTCTTC. V is TRBV10-3 and J is TRBJ2-1, with TRBD2 matching over 8 bases. Germline CDR1 ENHRY, CDR2 SYGVKD. The CDR3 is 18 residues long.

This clonotype was picked up many times. The chain couples TRBV7-2 to TRBJ2-3; TRBD1 or TRBD2 may be the D gene (5 bases each). The length of the CDR3 is 15 residues. Trimming removed 5 bases at V and 0 bases at J, with 12 bases between. Per germline, CDR1 SGHTA and CDR2 FQGNSA. The CDR3 is CASSKDRDSTDTQYF. For the CDR3, the DNA is TGTGCCAGCAGCAAAGACCGGGACAGCACAGATACGCAGTATTTT.

This clonotype was picked up a small number of times. This chain joins TRBV21-1 and TRBJ2-6; TRBD2 reflects the table's D call only, with no check against the DNA. TRBV21-1 is tagged as a pseudogene. The CDR3 totals 21 residues. CDR3 nucleotide sequence: TGTGCCAGCAGCAAAGCGTCGCCGGGACTAGCGGGAAGGTATGGGGCCAACGTCCTGACTTTC. Residues: CASSKASPGLAGRYGANVLTF.

This clonotype was counted only a few times. This chain uses TRBV12-3 or TRBV12-4 with TRBJ2-5; 7 bases are a match to TRBD2. This CDR3 has 13 residues. V lost 8 bases, J lost 7 bases, and 10 bases stayed unmatched. The CDR3: CASAPGLVGTQYF. Here the CDR3 DNA reads TGTGCCAGCGCCCCCGGACTAGTAGGGACCCAGTACTTC.

This clonotype was observed a few times. The V gene is TRBV29-1, the J gene TRBJ1-2, with a possible D match to TRBD1 (5 bases). CDR3 size: 13 residues. V lost 7 bases and J 8 bases, leaving 20 bases between the germline ends. Germline V gene data show CDR1 as SQVTM and CDR2 as ANQGSEA. Here the CDR3 reads CSAAGLGSYGYTF. The CDR3 DNA reads TGCAGCGCCGCGGGGCTGGGCTCGTACGGCTACACCTTC.

In this sample, this clonotype turned up a few times. The chain uses TRBV5-5 and TRBJ2-5, with D perhaps matching TRBD1 or TRBD2 (5 bases each). The germline V gene encodes CDR1 SGHKS and CDR2 YYEKEE (reference sequence). The germline V and J ends were trimmed by 0 bases and 5 bases, with 11 bases remaining between them. The CDR3 sequence is 14 residues long. For the CDR3, the DNA is TGTGCCAGCAGCTTGGCCTTGGGGGTGGAGACCCAGTACTTC. Translation gives CASSLALGVETQYF.

This clonotype was found once. The chain recombines TRBV20-1 with TRBJ2-3, with D perhaps being TRBD1 or TRBD2 (5 bases each). Germline V gives CDR1 DFQATT, CDR2 SNEGSKA (reference sequence). There are 11 residues in the CDR3. V gave up 5 bases and J gave up 8 bases, with 11 bases separating them. CDR3 DNA: TGCAGTGCTTCTGGGGGAGTTACGCAGTATTTT. Its translation is CSASGGVTQYF.

This clonotype was observed a few times. The gene calls are TRBV20-1 and TRBJ2-1; 12 bases match TRBD2. CDR1 and CDR2 from the germline V gene are DFQATT and SNEGSKA (reference sequence). The junction had 6 bases not matched to a gene; V was cut back by 0 bases and J by 3 bases. The CDR3 has 17 residues. CDR3 loop: CSARDYSTSGSYNEQFF. CDR3 in DNA: TGCAGTGCTAGAGATTACTCGACTAGCGGGAGCTACAATGAGCAGTTCTTC.